The 31 T cell receptor beta chains in this list originate from one sample, sequenced in a study of blood T cell repertoires in COVID-19. Here immunoSEQ multiplex PCR was the method, and the copy in TCRdb shows in-frame clones only, minus some. The table has around 15,000 clones, about four fifths seen once. The sequenced sample consisted of peripheral blood. These receptors were collected from a woman in her 70s with active COVID-19.

This clone counts as medium-sized. The chain couples TRBV3-1 (or the pseudogene TRBV3-2) to TRBJ1-2, with 7 bases fitting TRBD1. V lost 0 bases and J lost 3; bases outside the gene matches: 7. Germline V gene lookup returns CDR1 LGHDT and CDR2 YNNKEL (reference sequence). There are 16 residues in the CDR3. The CDR3 sequence: CASSQEALQGYYGYTF. Here the CDR3 DNA reads TGTGCCAGCAGCCAAGAGGCATTACAGGGGTACTATGGCTACACCTTC.

The chain's CDR3 is CASSLGQGFRTPLHF. CDR3 nucleotides: TGTGCCAGCAGTTTGGGACAGGGGTTTCGGACACCCCTCCACTTT. The J gene is TRBJ1-6, the V gene TRBV28, with TRBD1 matching 10 bases. The V and J ends lost 3 bases and 11 bases, in that order; junction bases with no gene match: 7. Germline V lookup: CDR1 MDHEN, CDR2 SYDVKM. The CDR3 loop spans 15 amino acids.

The V and J genes are TRBV27 and TRBJ2-3, with D unclear. The CDR3 consists of 15 residues. The V and J ends lost 1 base and 6 bases respectively, with 14 bases between them. The germline CDR1 and CDR2 sequences are MNHEY and SMNVEV (reference sequence). The CDR3 is CASSLFKHAGDTQYF. DNA for the CDR3: TGTGCCAGCAGTTTATTCAAACATGCCGGGGATACGCAGTATTTT.

The chain has TRBV5-5 and TRBJ1-2, with a weak D call TRBD1 (6 bases). CDR1 is SGHKS and CDR2 is YYEKEE in the germline V gene (reference sequence). The CDR3 totals 17 residues. V was cut by 0 bases and J by 0 bases, with 15 bases left in between. Here the CDR3 DNA reads TGTGCCAGCAGCTTGGGTTGGGGGCCCGTAGCTAACTATGGCTACACCTTC. Translating gives CASSLGWGPVANYGYTF.

The gene calls are TRBV28 and TRBJ1-2, with TRBD1 identical over 8 bases. V shed 6 bases, J shed 8 bases, and the junction held 8 bases outside the gene matches. Germline V CDR1 and CDR2: MDHEN, SYDVKM. The CDR3 sequence is 13 residues long. The CDR3: CASRTGQGDGYTF. The DNA for the CDR3 is TGTGCCAGCAGAACCGGACAGGGTGACGGCTACACCTTC.

V usage is TRBV19 and J usage is TRBJ2-7; D is possibly TRBD1 (5 bases). This CDR3 contains 13 residues. Deletions cut 5 bases from V and 0 bases from J, with 8 bases between. CDR1 LNHDA and CDR2 SQIVND come from the germline V gene (reference sequence). CDR3 in DNA: TGTGCCAGTAGTGAGACAGTCTCCTACGAGCAGTACTTC. It yields the protein CASSETVSYEQYF.

V and J are TRBV6-2 or TRBV6-3 and TRBJ2-1; 8 positions match TRBD1. V lost 1 base and J lost 9; bases outside the gene matches: 5. Germline CDR1 and CDR2: MNHEY and SVGEGT. There are 14 residues in the CDR3. The CDR3 loop reads CASSYLAGGPEQFF. CDR3 nucleotides: TGTGCCAGCAGTTACTTAGCAGGGGGCCCTGAGCAGTTCTTC.

The gene calls are TRBV19 and TRBJ2-7, with D possibly TRBD1 on 5 matching bases. V dropped 5 bases and J dropped 2 bases, with 13 bases sitting between them. There are 14 residues in the CDR3. Per the germline V gene, CDR1 is LNHDA and CDR2 is SQIVND (reference sequence). The CDR3: CASSPQAKTYEQYF. CDR3 bases: TGTGCCAGTAGTCCACAGGCCAAAACCTACGAGCAGTACTTC.

V and J are TRBV11-2 and TRBJ2-7; 8 bases agree with TRBD2. Unmatched junction bases numbered 6, after V lost 1 base and J lost 4 bases. Germline V gene sequence: CDR1 SGHAT, CDR2 FQNNGV. CDR3 length equals 15 residues. DNA for the CDR3: TGTGCCAGCAGCTTAGGCAGCGGGAGATGGTACGAGCAGTACTTC. Encoded protein: CASSLGSGRWYEQYF.

This chain uses TRBV5-1 with TRBJ2-2, with D possibly TRBD2 on 5 matching bases. The germline CDR1 and CDR2 sequences are SGHRS and YFSETQ. The V gene lost 0 bases and the J gene lost 5 bases, with 14 bases spanning the gap. The CDR3 runs 16 residues. The CDR3 loop is CASSLAGNPTTGELFF. CDR3 in DNA: TGCGCCAGCAGCTTGGCGGGGAATCCCACGACCGGGGAGCTGTTTTTT.

J is TRBJ1-1 and V is TRBV5-6; D unresolved. Germline V gene lookup returns CDR1 SGHDT and CDR2 YYEEEE. V was shortened by 3 bases and J by 10 bases, with 10 bases between the two germline ends. The length of the CDR3 is 11 residues. CDR3 DNA: TGTGCCAGCAGCTCTGGAGTCGGAGCTTTCTTT. As protein: CASSSGVGAFF. Full variable domain (outside the CDR3, taken from reference TRBV5-6 and TRBJ1-1): DAGVTQSPTHLIKTRGQQVTLRCSPKSGHDTVSWYQQALGQGPQFIFQYYEEEERQRGNFPDRFSGHQFPNYSSELNVNALLLGDSALYLCASSSGVGAFFGQGTRLTVV.

The rearrangement uses TRBV5-1 and TRBJ2-1, with 7 positions matching TRBD1. There are 13 residues in the CDR3. V shed 2 bases and J 5 bases; nucleotides not matched to a gene: 1. Germline V gene lookup returns CDR1 SGHRS and CDR2 YFSETQ. CDR3 coding DNA: TGCGCCAGCAGCTTCACAGGGGACAATGAGCAGTTCTTC. Protein: CASSFTGDNEQFF.

The rearrangement links TRBV6-2 or TRBV6-3 to TRBJ2-7; D might be TRBD2 (6 bases). Trimming removed 3 bases from V and 5 bases from J, with 14 bases in between. Germline V gene sequence: CDR1 MNHEY, CDR2 SVGEGT. CDR3 length: 14 amino acids. Here the CDR3 DNA reads TGTGCCAGCAGTTATGGCTCTAGCGTTGACGAGCAGTACTTC. Translated: CASSYGSSVDEQYF.

By sample fraction, this clone is medium-sized. The chain uses TRBV6-6 and TRBJ2-7, with TRBD1 matching over 9 bases. CDR3 length equals 14 residues. After removal of 5 bases from V and 7 bases from J, the junction contained 9 bases not matched to a gene. Germline-derived CDR1 and CDR2 are MNHNY and SVGAGI (reference sequence). CDR3 DNA: TGTGCCAGCAGTAGAACAGGGGGCCCTAATGAGCAGTACTTC. Amino acids: CASSRTGGPNEQYF.

This chain uses TRBV29-1 with TRBJ2-4, with 7 bases fitting TRBD1. Germline V CDR1 and CDR2: SQVTM, ANQGSEA. CDR3 size: 13 residues. V shed 1 base and J 4 bases; nucleotides not matched to a gene: 1. The chain's CDR3 is CSVEGRGKNIQYF. The CDR3 DNA reads TGCAGCGTTGAAGGCAGGGGGAAAAACATTCAGTACTTC.

The chain joins TRBV3-1 (or the pseudogene TRBV3-2) to TRBJ2-7; D might be TRBD2 (5 bases). V gave up 2 bases and J gave up 5 bases, with 19 bases separating them. CDR3 length: 16 residues. Germline CDR1 and CDR2: LGHDT and YNNKEL (reference sequence). The CDR3 coding sequence is TGTGCCAGCAGCCAAAAGGAGGCGTCGTGGGTCCACGAGCAGTACTTC. This gives the protein CASSQKEASWVHEQYF.

The chain combines TRBV19 with TRBJ1-2, with 10 bases aligning to TRBD1. V shed 2 bases and J 3 bases; nucleotides not matched to a gene: 9. CDR1 is LNHDA, CDR2 SQIVND, per germline (reference sequence). The CDR3 has 17 residues. In DNA, the CDR3 is TGTGCCAGTAGTATAACGAGACAGGGGGCAAGATACTATGGCTACACCTTC. Amino acids: CASSITRQGARYYGYTF.

The genes are TRBV19 and TRBJ2-1; the match to TRBD2 covers 9 bases. Looked up from germline, CDR1 is LNHDA and CDR2 is SQIVND (reference sequence). CDR3 length: 15 amino acids. V lost 3 bases, J lost 7 bases, and 7 bases stayed unmatched. The CDR3 reads CASSIIAGEKNEQFF. CDR3 nucleotide sequence: TGTGCCAGTAGTATCATAGCGGGGGAGAAGAATGAGCAGTTCTTC.

The table lists this clone with a count of one. The CDR3 loop reads CASSSGLADDYEQYF. CDR3 DNA sequence: TGTGCCAGCAGCTCGGGACTAGCGGACGACTACGAGCAGTACTTC. V gene TRBV11-1 combines with J gene TRBJ2-7; the match to TRBD2 covers 11 bases. The J segment lost 3 bases and the V segment lost 4 bases, leaving 5 bases of the junction unmatched. The germline gives CDR1 SGHAT, CDR2 FQDESV (reference sequence). This CDR3 comprises 15 residues.

This chain links TRBV3-1 (or the pseudogene TRBV3-2) with TRBJ2-7, with TRBD2 identical over 8 bases. With 3 bases clipped from V and 6 bases from J, the junction kept 1 base outside the gene matches. Germline-derived CDR1 and CDR2 are LGHDT and YNNKEL (reference sequence). The CDR3 loop spans 12 amino acids. The CDR3 nucleotides are TGTGCCAGCAGCCAGGGGACTAGCGAGCAGTACTTC. Translation gives CASSQGTSEQYF.

This clone has just a few counts. V is TRBV6-1 and J is TRBJ2-7; D gene ambiguous. The germline gives CDR1 MNHNS, CDR2 SASEGT. Between the trimmed V and J ends, which lost 0 bases and 1 base, there was a span of 7 bases. The CDR3 extends over 14 amino acids. Here the CDR3 reads CASSEAAGSYEQYF. In DNA form, the CDR3 reads TGTGCCAGCAGTGAAGCGGCAGGTTCCTACGAGCAGTACTTC.

The rearrangement links TRBV5-6 to TRBJ2-7; D possibly uses TRBD1 or TRBD2 (5 bases each). This CDR3 spans 17 amino acids. V was trimmed by 4 bases and J by 3 bases, leaving 23 bases between them. Looked up from germline, CDR1 is SGHDT and CDR2 is YYEEEE. In nucleotides, the CDR3 is TGTGCCAGCAGCCTGGGACGGGCGATCCACCGGGGCTACGAGCAGTACTTC. It encodes CASSLGRAIHRGYEQYF.

The chain has TRBV5-6 and TRBJ2-7, with TRBD1 identical over 10 bases. CDR3 length: 14 amino acids. The germline V gene has CDR1 SGHDT and CDR2 YYEEEE. V dropped 1 base and J dropped 3; count of bases not matched to a gene: 1. CDR3 loop: CASSLWDRGYEQYF. The CDR3 nucleotides read TGTGCCAGCAGCTTGTGGGACAGGGGCTACGAGCAGTACTTC.

The J gene is TRBJ1-1, the V gene TRBV5-1, with TRBD1 matching 8 bases. The CDR3 has 17 residues. Germline CDR1 and CDR2: SGHRS and YFSETQ. Trimming at V came to 1 base and at J to 0 bases, leaving 8 bases not matched to a gene. CDR3 sequence: CASSLPGTGGVNTEAFF. CDR3 bases: TGCGCCAGCAGCTTGCCCGGGACAGGCGGAGTGAACACTGAAGCTTTCTTT.

This chain joins TRBV7-2 and TRBJ2-5; 9 nucleotides line up with TRBD2. Germline trimming cut 4 bases from V and 1 base from J; bases unmatched to any gene: 4. This CDR3 comprises 15 residues. Germline V gene sequence: CDR1 SGHTA, CDR2 FQGNSA. The CDR3 protein is CASSSSGVSQETQYF. DNA for the CDR3: TGTGCCAGCAGCTCTAGCGGGGTATCCCAAGAGACCCAGTACTTC. Full variable domain (missing parts from reference TRBV7-2 and TRBJ2-5): GAGVSQSPSNKVTEKGKDVELRCDPISGHTALYWYRQSLGQGLEFLIYFQGNSAPDKSGLPSDRFSAERTGGSVSTLTIQRTQQEDSAVYLCASSSSGVSQETQYFGPGTRLLVL.

The rearrangement links TRBV19 to TRBJ2-5; 9 nucleotides match TRBD1. Looked up from germline, CDR1 is LNHDA and CDR2 is SQIVND (reference sequence). This CDR3 contains 16 residues. The trim removed 6 bases at V and 5 bases at J, leaving 13 bases unmatched. In nucleotides, the CDR3 is TGTGCCAGTAGCTTGACAGGGGGGGTCAAGGGGGAGACCCAGTACTTC. As protein: CASSLTGGVKGETQYF.

The rearrangement joins TRBV7-9 to TRBJ2-3, with 8 bases lining up with TRBD2. Germline V lookup: CDR1 SEHNR, CDR2 FQNEAQ (reference sequence). The length of the CDR3 is 15 residues. Unmatched junction bases numbered 5, after V lost 4 bases and J lost 2 bases. The CDR3 DNA reads TGTGCCAGCAGCTCTACTAGCGGCTACACAGATACGCAGTATTTT. This codes for CASSSTSGYTDTQYF. The full variable domain, completed using reference TRBV7-9 and TRBJ2-3, is DTGVSQNPRHKITKRGQNVTFRCDPISEHNRLYWYRQTLGQGPEFLTYFQNEAQLEKSRLLSDRFSAERPKGSFSTLEIQRTEQGDSAMYLCASSSTSGYTDTQYFGPGTRLTVL.

The chain has TRBV28 and TRBJ1-1, with D possibly being TRBD1 (5 bases). This CDR3 contains 13 residues. CDR1 is MDHEN and CDR2 is SYDVKM in the germline V gene. V was shortened by 6 bases and J by 1 base, with 9 bases between the two germline ends. In DNA, the CDR3 is TGTGCCAGCAGACACACAGGGAACACTGAAGCTTTCTTT. It codes for CASRHTGNTEAFF.

The V and J genes are TRBV7-9 and TRBJ1-5; the match to TRBD1 covers 9 bases. The CDR3 length is 17 residues. V lost 5 bases and J lost 2; bases outside the gene matches: 10. In germline, CDR1 is SEHNR, CDR2 FQNEAQ (reference sequence). The CDR3 coding sequence is TGTGCCAGCAGCCCTGGACGGGGACAGGGTGGCAATCAGCCCCAGCATTTT. It translates to CASSPGRGQGGNQPQHF.

V usage is TRBV7-9 and J usage is TRBJ2-2; 7 nucleotides match TRBD1. With V trimmed by 4 bases and J by 7 bases, 12 bases remained unmatched. The length of the CDR3 is 16 residues. Germline CDR1 SEHNR, CDR2 FQNEAQ (reference sequence). CDR3 in DNA: TGTGCCAGCAGCTGGGACCACGACAGGGAAGGCGGGGAGCTGTTTTTT. Translated: CASSWDHDREGGELFF.

This chain connects TRBV12-5 to TRBJ1-1; tentatively, D is TRBD1 (5 bases). The CDR3 sequence is 14 residues long. The V and J ends lost 7 bases and 4 bases respectively, with 16 bases between them. Per the germline V gene, CDR1 is LGHNT and CDR2 is FRNRAP. Written as DNA, the CDR3 is TGTGCTAGTGCCTCCCAGGGCGGATCCACTGAAGCTTTCTTT. As protein: CASASQGGSTEAFF.